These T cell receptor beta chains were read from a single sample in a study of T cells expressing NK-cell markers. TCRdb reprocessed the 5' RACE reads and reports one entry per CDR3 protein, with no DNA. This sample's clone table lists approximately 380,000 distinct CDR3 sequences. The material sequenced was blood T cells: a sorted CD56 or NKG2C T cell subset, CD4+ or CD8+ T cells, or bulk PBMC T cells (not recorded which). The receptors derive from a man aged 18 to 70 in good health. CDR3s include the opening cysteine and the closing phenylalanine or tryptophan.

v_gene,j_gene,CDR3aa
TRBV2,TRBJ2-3,CASSERHPTDTQYF
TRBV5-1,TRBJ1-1,CASSPRGRMNTEAFF
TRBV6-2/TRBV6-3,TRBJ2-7,CASSKGQTPDEQYF
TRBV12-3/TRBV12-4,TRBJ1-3,CASSLVEGNTIYF
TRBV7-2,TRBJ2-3,CASSLDPPGGARDTQYF
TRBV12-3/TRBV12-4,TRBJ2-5,CASRVTGWETQYF
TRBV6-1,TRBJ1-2,CASSGGGSGGYGYTF
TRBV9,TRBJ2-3,CASSGGLRRGSTDTQYF
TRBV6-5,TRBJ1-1,CASSLRGQGGGEAFF
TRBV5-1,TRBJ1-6,CASSLAQGAIPPPLHF
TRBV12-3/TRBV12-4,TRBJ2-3,CASSFVIALPTDTQYF
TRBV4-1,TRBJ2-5,CASSLPTETQYF
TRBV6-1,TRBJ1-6,CASSVGGFNNSPLHF